This T cell receptor (beta chain) comes out of a study of vaccination effects on CD4 cells after COVID-19. Study-wide points: Infection-derived and vaccine-derived clones contracted markedly late after vaccination. Convalescent patients were scarce in the study, and it lacked early post-infection timepoints.

TCRdb keeps only in-frame clones here, not all; method: immunoSEQ multiplex PCR. The profile shows approximately 47,000 clones, about 75% of them singletons. Isolating CD4+ T cells followed roughly ten days of culture. This individual tested PCR-positive for SARS-CoV-2 infection between March and December 2020. The authors exchanged half the medium for IL-2 medium on days 3 and 7. Germline values: CDR1 SGHNT, CDR2 YYREEE (reference sequence). The CDR3 consists of 14 residues. Deletions cut 4 bases from V and 6 bases from J, with 16 bases between. The table lists this clone with a count of one. Its antigen is still unknown.

The source of this sequence is a human donor who had a prior SARS-CoV-2 infection. The sequencing used CD4+ T cells from PBMCs cultured without peptide, collected before COVID-19 vaccination. V gene TRBV5-4 combines with J gene TRBJ1-2, with TRBD1 as a possible D gene (6 bases). As DNA, the CDR3 is TGTGCCAGCAGCCGAAGGGGGACCTATGATGGCTACACCTTC. It specifies CASSRRGTYDGYTF.